The 15 T cell receptor beta chains below all came from one sample that was sequenced in a study of identical twins. TCRdb analysed the 5' RACE reads with MiXCR anew, one entry per CDR3 protein. The data show about 340,000 distinct CDR3 sequences, roughly 9% seen once. Source material: naive T cells sorted from blood. Source of these receptors: a woman in her fifties or sixties in good health.

This clonotype was detected many times. V usage is TRBV5-1 and J usage is TRBJ2-1; D possibly corresponds to TRBD2 (5 bases). Deletions cut 0 bases from V and 5 bases from J, with 15 bases between. Germline CDR1 reads SGHRS; CDR2 reads YFSETQ. The CDR3 runs to 16 residues. CDR3 DNA: TGCGCCAGCAGCTTGGTTAGGACTCAACGCGACAATGAGCAGTTCTTC. This encodes CASSLVRTQRDNEQFF.

This chain connects TRBV14 to TRBJ2-1, with 8 bases identical to TRBD2. Germline CDR1 reads SGHDN; CDR2 reads FVKESK. V shed 0 bases and J 9 bases; nucleotides not matched to a gene: 7. The CDR3 length is 15 residues. Written as DNA, the CDR3 is TGTGCCAGCAGCCAAGATCCTGTCCGGGGGGGTGAGCAGTTCTTC. This translates into CASSQDPVRGGEQFF.

This clonotype was found many times. The chain joins TRBV4-1 to TRBJ2-2; TRBD2 matches 10 bases. CDR3 length equals 14 residues. The V segment lost 6 bases and the J segment 3 bases; nucleotides outside the gene matches: 1. Germline CDR1 is MGHRA and CDR2 is YSYEKL. The chain's CDR3 is CASRGLAYTGELFF. The CDR3 nucleotides read TGCGCCAGCAGGGGACTAGCGTACACCGGGGAGCTGTTTTTT.

This clonotype was detected only a few times. The V gene is TRBV12-3 or TRBV12-4, the J gene TRBJ2-1; 8 nucleotides line up with TRBD2. The CDR3 is made up of 16 amino acids. After removal of 3 bases from V and 2 bases from J, the junction contained 6 bases not matched to a gene. The CDR3: CASSFSLLAAYNEQFF. Here the CDR3 DNA reads TGTGCCAGCAGTTTTAGTTTACTAGCGGCCTACAATGAGCAGTTCTTC.

This clonotype was seen a few times. CDR3 nucleotide sequence: TGTGCCAGCAGCCCCGTGCTAACCCAAGAGACCCAGTACTTC. Protein sequence: CASSPVLTQETQYF. This chain connects TRBV7-9 to TRBJ2-5; D remains ambiguous. Trimming pared 5 bases from V and 1 base from J, leaving 11 bases between. Germline CDR1 reads SEHNR; CDR2 reads FQNEAQ (reference sequence). The CDR3 consists of 14 residues.

J is TRBJ2-7 and V is TRBV2; D assignment may be TRBD1 or TRBD2 (5 bases each). The ends were cut back, 6 bases at V and 0 bases at J, with 9 bases in the middle. The CDR3 extends over 13 amino acids. The V gene's germline CDR1 is SNHLY and CDR2 FYNNEI. DNA for the CDR3: TGTGCCAGCAGCGGAGGACACTCCTACGAGCAGTACGTC. Protein: CASSGGHSYEQYV.

The table lists this clonotype with a few counts. V usage is TRBV27 and J usage is TRBJ2-7; TRBD1 is a possible D gene (5 bases). The CDR3 sequence is 13 residues long. V shed 9 bases and J shed 0 bases, with 12 bases lying between them. CDR1 MNHEY and CDR2 SMNVEV come from the germline V gene (reference sequence). The DNA for the CDR3 is TGTGCCAGAGACAAAGGGGACTCCTACGAGCAGTACGTC. This codes for CARDKGDSYEQYV.

At least ten counts were recorded for this clonotype. The chain is built from TRBV20-1 and TRBJ2-1, with 12 bases fitting TRBD2. J gave up 5 bases and V 6 bases, and 11 bases lay outside the gene matches. CDR1 DFQATT and CDR2 SNEGSKA come from the germline V gene (reference sequence). The length of the CDR3 is 16 residues. This chain's CDR3 is CSAPNTLAGGDNEQFF. The CDR3 region has the DNA TGCAGTGCCCCGAACACTCTAGCGGGAGGGGACAATGAGCAGTTCTTC.

At least ten counts were recorded for this clonotype. V usage is TRBV5-1 and J usage is TRBJ2-5; 14 bases align to TRBD2. The CDR3 is 19 amino acids. The V gene end was trimmed by 4 bases and the J gene end by 4 bases; junction bases not matched to a gene: 15. Per germline, CDR1 SGHRS and CDR2 YFSETQ. Written as DNA, the CDR3 is TGCGCCAGCAGCGCAGTACCGGGACTAGCGGGAGTTGGGGGAGAGACCCAGTACTTC. Protein sequence: CASSAVPGLAGVGGETQYF.

This clonotype appeared many times. The chain has TRBV12-3 or TRBV12-4 and TRBJ1-1, with 8 bases identical to TRBD1. This CDR3 has 14 amino acids. The trim removed 5 bases at V and 6 bases at J, leaving 8 bases unmatched. The CDR3 DNA sequence: TGTGCCAGCAGTAAACACAGGGGGAGCCCTGAAGCTTTCTTT. Translated, it gives CASSKHRGSPEAFF.

J is TRBJ2-7 and V is TRBV30; 11 bases map to TRBD1. This CDR3 is 14 amino acids long. The V and J ends lost 0 bases and 6 bases, in that order; junction bases with no gene match: 4. Germline V gene sequence: CDR1 GTSNPN, CDR2 SVGIG (reference sequence). CDR3 sequence reads: CAWSVTGTGGEQYF. The DNA for the CDR3 is TGTGCCTGGAGTGTGACCGGGACAGGGGGCGAGCAGTACTTC. Combining the CDR3 with reference TRBV30 and TRBJ2-7 gives the whole variable domain SQTIHQWPATLVQPVGSPLSLECTVEGTSNPNLYWYRQAAGRGLQLLFYSVGIGQISSEVPQNLSASRPQDRQFILSSKKLLLSDSGFYLCAWSVTGTGGEQYFGPGTRLTVT.

The chain carries TRBV20-1 and TRBJ2-2; D is unresolved. CDR1 is DFQATT, CDR2 SNEGSKA, per germline (reference sequence). V lost 3 bases, J lost 0 bases, and 8 bases lay in between. The CDR3 runs 14 residues. CDR3 DNA sequence: TGCAGTGCTAGCCCCGGTTCGAACACCGGGGAGCTGTTTTTT. This sequence encodes CSASPGSNTGELFF.

This clonotype was seen at least ten times. The chain has TRBV5-1 and TRBJ1-2; a possible D gene is TRBD1 (6 bases). The length of the CDR3 is 13 residues. Between the trimmed V and J ends, which lost 4 bases and 5 bases, there was a span of 12 bases. Germline values: CDR1 SGHRS, CDR2 YFSETQ. CDR3 protein: CASSDGQRYGYTF. The CDR3 region has the DNA TGCGCCAGCAGCGACGGACAGAGATATGGCTACACCTTC.

This clonotype came up once. The genes are TRBV5-1 and TRBJ2-3, with 14 positions matching TRBD2. The CDR3 is 16 amino acids. The germline CDR1 and CDR2 sequences are SGHRS and YFSETQ. After removal of 4 bases from V and 3 bases from J, the junction contained 4 bases not matched to a gene. The CDR3 DNA reads as TGCGCCAGCAGCCCGGGACTAGCGGGAGCTACAGATACGCAGTATTTT. Encoded protein: CASSPGLAGATDTQYF.

The CDR3 coding sequence is TGTGCCATCACTAGCGCGAATACGCAGTATTTT. Its translation: CAITSANTQYF. The chain recombines TRBV10-3 with TRBJ2-3; possible D gene TRBD2, 6 bases. Germline V lookup: CDR1 ENHRY, CDR2 SYGVKD. With 7 bases removed from V and 7 bases from J, the gap between germline ends came to 9 bases. This CDR3 is 11 amino acids long.